The 32 T cell receptor beta chains reported below all come from one sample, sequenced in a study of blood T cell repertoires in COVID-19. This table comes from immunoSEQ multiplex PCR, and its TCRdb copy is limited to in-frame clones, with some not included. This sample has 100,000 to 150,000 clones; roughly four fifths occur once, and the top ten carry over 4.5%. Sequencing was done on a sample of peripheral blood. These receptors all come from a man in his sixties with acute or convalescent COVID-19.

The rearrangement uses TRBV19 and TRBJ2-3, with 8 positions matching TRBD2. Per the germline V gene, CDR1 is LNHDA and CDR2 is SQIVND (reference sequence). The junction had 9 bases not matched to a gene; V was cut back by 6 bases and J by 4 bases. The CDR3 consists of 15 residues. CDR3 sequence (DNA): TGTGCCAGTAGGACCCCGGCGGGAGGTTCAGATACGCAGTATTTT. It yields the protein CASRTPAGGSDTQYF.

The gene calls are TRBV10-2 and TRBJ1-1, with 8 nucleotides matching TRBD1. V dropped 2 bases and J dropped 7; count of bases not matched to a gene: 6. Germline V lookup: CDR1 WSHSY, CDR2 SAAADI. This CDR3 comprises 14 residues. The CDR3 spells CASSEPGGRIEAFF. The DNA of the CDR3 is TGCGCCAGCAGTGAGCCAGGGGGCAGGATTGAAGCTTTCTTT.

The J gene is TRBJ1-5, the V gene TRBV12-5; the D gene is possibly TRBD1 (5 bases). Germline CDR1 reads LGHNT; CDR2 reads FRNRAP. V lost 6 bases and J 0 bases, leaving 9 bases between the germline ends. The CDR3 contains 14 residues. The CDR3 protein is CASGTGNSNQPQHF. The DNA of the CDR3 is TGTGCTAGTGGCACAGGCAATAGCAATCAGCCCCAGCATTTT.

This clone was detected once. This chain joins TRBV2 and TRBJ2-7, with D perhaps matching TRBD1 (5 bases). Germline V gene data show CDR1 as SNHLY and CDR2 as FYNNEI. V shed 8 bases and J shed 2 bases, with 16 bases lying between them. The CDR3 runs to 14 residues. CDR3 sequence (DNA): TGTGCCAGCTTATCGACTCAGGGCCCCTACGAGCAGTACTTC. This codes for CASLSTQGPYEQYF.

The rearrangement joins TRBV3-1 (or the pseudogene TRBV3-2) to TRBJ2-4, with 12 nucleotides matching TRBD2. The germline V gene encodes CDR1 LGHDT and CDR2 YNNKEL (reference sequence). The CDR3 sequence is 19 residues long. V was clipped by 0 bases and J by 2 bases; unmatched bases: 8. This chain's CDR3 is CASSQDLATSGSPKNIQYF. CDR3 nucleotide sequence: TGTGCCAGCAGCCAAGATCTTGCGACTAGCGGGAGTCCCAAAAACATTCAGTACTTC.

The chain is built from TRBV19 and TRBJ2-5, with 8 nucleotides matching TRBD1. V lost 8 bases, J lost 4 bases, and 9 bases stayed unmatched. The CDR3 loop spans 14 amino acids. Germline loops: CDR1 LNHDA, CDR2 SQIVND (reference sequence). The CDR3 reads CASGPGQAPETQYF. In DNA form, the CDR3 reads TGTGCCAGTGGACCGGGACAGGCCCCAGAGACCCAGTACTTC.

In this sample, this clone turned up once. The chain links TRBV5-4 to TRBJ2-7; 11 bases map to TRBD2. The CDR3 runs to 17 residues. CDR1 and CDR2 from the germline V gene are SGHNT and YYREEE (reference sequence). V dropped 4 bases and J dropped 0; count of bases not matched to a gene: 9. Here the CDR3 DNA reads TGTGCCAGCAGCCTCAAAACGACTAGCGGGACCTCCTACGAGCAGTACTTC. It yields the protein CASSLKTTSGTSYEQYF.

This clone was picked up one time. The CDR3 sequence is CASSQYQRDRRNTEAFF. DNA for the CDR3: TGTGCCAGCAGCCAATACCAGCGGGACAGGAGGAACACTGAAGCTTTCTTT. V gene TRBV3-1 (or the pseudogene TRBV3-2) combines with J gene TRBJ1-1, with 8 nucleotides matching TRBD1. With V trimmed by 2 bases and J by 1 base, 9 bases remained unmatched. The CDR3 length is 17 residues. Germline V gives CDR1 LGHDT, CDR2 YNNKEL (reference sequence).

The chain joins TRBV7-8 to TRBJ1-1; weak D call: TRBD1 (5 bases). Germline assignment: CDR1 SGHVS and CDR2 FQNEAQ. Trimming left V 2 bases short and J 4 bases short, with 14 bases between. This CDR3 region has 15 residues. The CDR3 nucleotides read TGTGCCAGCAGCTTAATTCGGGGGTTTGGCACTGAAGCTTTCTTT. Its protein product is CASSLIRGFGTEAFF.

This chain uses TRBV30 with TRBJ1-4, with a weak D call TRBD1 (6 bases). V gave up 2 bases and J gave up 10 bases, with 17 bases separating them. Germline CDR1 is GTSNPN and CDR2 is SVGIG (reference sequence). The CDR3 length is 14 residues. The CDR3 DNA sequence: TGTGCCTGGAGTCGGGCAGGGGTTGTGGGAAAACTGTTTTTT. The encoded protein is CAWSRAGVVGKLFF.

V is TRBV7-9 and J is TRBJ2-1; 10 bases map to TRBD2. J lost 7 bases, V lost 5 bases, and 2 bases had no gene match. The CDR3 is 13 amino acids. From germline, CDR1 is SEHNR and CDR2 FQNEAQ (reference sequence). Here the CDR3 reads CASSPSGGNEQFF. The CDR3 nucleotides read TGTGCCAGCAGCCCTAGCGGGGGAAATGAGCAGTTCTTC.

The chain is built from TRBV7-9 and TRBJ2-7, with 9 bases identical to TRBD1. Germline V gene sequence: CDR1 SEHNR, CDR2 FQNEAQ (reference sequence). The ends lost 5 bases at V and 5 bases at J; junction bases unmatched: 16. The CDR3 length is 17 residues. The CDR3 region is CASSPEIGQGREDEQYF. Written as DNA, the CDR3 is TGTGCCAGCAGCCCGGAGATAGGACAGGGGAGAGAAGACGAGCAGTACTTC.

The V gene is TRBV6-2 or TRBV6-3, the J gene TRBJ2-7; no firm D call. This CDR3 comprises 15 residues. From germline, CDR1 is MNHEY and CDR2 SVGEGT. Trimming pared 2 bases from V and 3 bases from J, leaving 14 bases between. The CDR3 is CASSYEEYPNYEQYF. The CDR3 DNA sequence: TGTGCCAGCAGTTACGAGGAGTACCCCAACTACGAGCAGTACTTC.

V is TRBV5-6 and J is TRBJ1-1, with D possibly TRBD1 on 5 matching bases. Trimming stripped 2 bases from V and 6 bases from J, with 11 bases between. This CDR3 comprises 13 residues. Per germline, CDR1 SGHDT and CDR2 YYEEEE. CDR3 region: CASSFGREPEAFF. CDR3 bases: TGTGCCAGCAGCTTCGGCAGGGAACCTGAAGCTTTCTTT.

In its sample, this clone was seen a few times. V gene TRBV5-1 combines with J gene TRBJ2-5; no reliable D call. Deletions cut 2 bases from V and 4 bases from J, with 9 bases between. Germline values: CDR1 SGHRS, CDR2 YFSETQ. The CDR3 spans 13 residues. CDR3 sequence (DNA): TGCGCCAGCAGCTTACAGCTATCAGAGACCCAGTACTTC. Translating it yields CASSLQLSETQYF.

The V call is TRBV29-1, the J call TRBJ1-1; 9 nucleotides match TRBD1. In germline, CDR1 is SQVTM, CDR2 ANQGSEA. This CDR3 is built from 13 residues. V gave up 3 bases and J gave up 10 bases; unmatched junction bases: 9. CDR3 loop: CSVDSDRGVGAFF. CDR3 DNA: TGCAGCGTTGATAGTGACAGGGGGGTTGGAGCTTTCTTT.

The chain carries TRBV19 and TRBJ1-1, with TRBD1 matching 11 bases. The germline V gene has CDR1 LNHDA and CDR2 SQIVND (reference sequence). V was pared by 3 bases and J by 1 base, with 4 bases of the junction left unmatched. The CDR3 is made up of 16 amino acids. The CDR3 is CASSMGQGVGNTEAFF. As DNA, the CDR3 is TGTGCCAGTAGTATGGGACAGGGGGTCGGGAACACTGAAGCTTTCTTT.

The rearrangement joins TRBV11-2 to TRBJ1-4, with a tentative D call TRBD1 (6 bases). Germline V gives CDR1 SGHAT, CDR2 FQNNGV. The germline V and J ends were trimmed by 0 bases and 6 bases, with 14 bases remaining between them. This CDR3 has 16 residues. DNA for the CDR3: TGTGCCAGCAGCTTAGATCACGGCAGGGGTTATGAAAAACTGTTTTTT. Encoded protein: CASSLDHGRGYEKLFF.

The rearrangement joins TRBV5-6 to TRBJ1-1; D uncertain. The CDR3 consists of 15 residues. The V end lost 1 base, the J end lost 7 bases, and 17 bases lay between the germline ends. Germline CDR1 is SGHDT and CDR2 is YYEEEE. CDR3 protein: CASSLMDRSGFEAFF. Written as DNA, the CDR3 is TGTGCCAGCAGCTTGATGGATCGGTCGGGTTTTGAAGCTTTCTTT.

This chain connects TRBV6-5 to TRBJ1-6, with 8 nucleotides matching TRBD1. Trimming took 0 bases from V and 9 from J; bases not matched to a gene: 7. CDR3 length: 16 amino acids. Germline CDR1 reads MNHEY; CDR2 reads SVGAGI. CDR3 sequence: CASSYSWDRLLSPLHF. The DNA of the CDR3 is TGTGCCAGCAGTTACTCTTGGGACAGGCTTCTTTCACCCCTCCACTTT.

This clone was seen just once. V usage is TRBV19 and J usage is TRBJ2-7; 12 bases map to TRBD1. The CDR3 length is 16 residues. CDR1 LNHDA and CDR2 SQIVND come from the germline V gene (reference sequence). V was pared by 1 base and J by 4 bases, with 5 bases of the junction left unmatched. The CDR3 nucleotides are TGTGCCAGTAGTATAGCCCCGGGACAGGGGGCTTACGAGCAGTACTTC. Amino acid sequence: CASSIAPGQGAYEQYF.

The chain links TRBV27 to TRBJ1-1, with 8 nucleotides matching TRBD1. V gave up 1 base and J gave up 7 bases; unmatched junction bases: 8. Germline V lookup: CDR1 MNHEY, CDR2 SMNVEV (reference sequence). The CDR3 has 15 residues. CDR3 residues: CASSLWGRGLGEAFF. CDR3 bases: TGTGCCAGCAGTTTATGGGGCAGGGGGCTGGGTGAAGCTTTCTTT.

The V and J genes are TRBV11-3 and TRBJ2-7; a possible D gene is TRBD1 (5 bases). The germline V gene encodes CDR1 SGHNT and CDR2 YENEEA. V was clipped by 5 bases and J by 2 bases, with 10 bases between them. This CDR3 is built from 13 residues. The DNA of the CDR3 is TGTGCCAGCAGCACCCAACAGGCCTACGAGCAGTACTTC. Residues: CASSTQQAYEQYF.

The rearrangement links TRBV7-3 to TRBJ2-1, with 7 positions matching TRBD1. This CDR3 contains 16 residues. The trim removed 5 bases at V and 7 bases at J, leaving 14 bases unmatched. Germline CDR1 and CDR2: SGHTA and FQGTGA. The CDR3 region has the DNA TGTGCCAGCAGCCCGACCGGGACAGAGGGTTTTAATGAGCAGTTCTTC. Its translation is CASSPTGTEGFNEQFF.

The chain employs TRBV7-2 and TRBJ2-7, with 7 bases identical to TRBD1. Germline loops: CDR1 SGHTA, CDR2 FQGNSA. Trimming removed 5 bases from V and 2 bases from J; junction bases left unmatched: 9. CDR3 size: 15 residues. CDR3: CASSPSRDRPYEQYF. The CDR3 DNA sequence: TGTGCCAGCAGCCCGAGCCGGGACAGACCCTACGAGCAGTACTTC.

The V gene is TRBV5-1, the J gene TRBJ1-5; perhaps TRBD1 as D (5 bases). From germline, CDR1 is SGHRS and CDR2 YFSETQ. The V and J ends lost 0 bases and 0 bases respectively, with 13 bases between them. This CDR3 region has 17 residues. CDR3: CASSLDWGWYSNQPQHF. DNA for the CDR3: TGCGCCAGCAGCTTGGACTGGGGCTGGTATAGCAATCAGCCCCAGCATTTT.

The table lists this clone with a few counts. The rearrangement links TRBV5-1 to TRBJ2-4, with unresolved D. This CDR3 comprises 14 residues. The V and J ends lost 0 bases and 0 bases respectively, with 4 bases between them. Germline V lookup: CDR1 SGHRS, CDR2 YFSETQ. DNA for the CDR3: TGCGCCAGCAGCTTGGAACTAGCCAAAAACATTCAGTACTTC. It encodes CASSLELAKNIQYF. Using reference TRBV5-1 and TRBJ2-4 for the parts outside the CDR3, the full variable domain is KAGVTQTPRYLIKTRGQQVTLSCSPISGHRSVSWYQQTPGQGLQFLFEYFSETQRNKGNFPGRFSGRQFSNSRSEMNVSTLELGDSALYLCASSLELAKNIQYFGAGTRLSVL.

The chain is built from TRBV24-1 and TRBJ1-2, with TRBD1 identical over 10 bases. Trimming cost V 4 bases and J 8 bases; bases outside gene matches: 12. The CDR3 contains 16 residues. Germline V gives CDR1 KGHDR, CDR2 SFDVKD. The CDR3 DNA reads as TGTGCCACCAGTGAGGCCGGGACAGGGGCCGCCTTGGGCTACACCTTC. Amino acid sequence: CATSEAGTGAALGYTF.

The table lists this clone with a count of one. The V call is TRBV29-1, the J call TRBJ1-1, with D maybe TRBD1 (6 bases). CDR3 length: 12 residues. V was shortened by 6 bases and J by 11 bases, with 19 bases between the two germline ends. CDR1 SQVTM and CDR2 ANQGSEA come from the germline V gene. Written as DNA, the CDR3 is TGCAGCGTCAGTACTCCAGGGGTGAGGGCTTTCTTT. It translates to CSVSTPGVRAFF.

The rearrangement joins TRBV2 to TRBJ1-5; D unclear. The CDR3 is 15 amino acids. V was pared by 2 bases and J by 0 bases, with 8 bases between. Germline V gene sequence: CDR1 SNHLY, CDR2 FYNNEI. Here the CDR3 DNA reads TGTGCCAGCAGTGAACCGGGATATAGCAATCAGCCCCAGCATTTT. Residues: CASSEPGYSNQPQHF.

V is TRBV2 and J is TRBJ2-1; 8 bases match TRBD2. Germline values: CDR1 SNHLY, CDR2 FYNNEI. V was pared by 6 bases and J by 6 bases, with 10 bases of the junction left unmatched. This CDR3 comprises 15 residues. The CDR3 region is CASSKVGLDRNEQFF. For the CDR3, the DNA is TGTGCCAGCAGCAAAGTGGGACTAGATCGCAATGAGCAGTTCTTC. Supplemented by reference TRBV2 and TRBJ2-1, the full variable domain reads EPEVTQTPSHQVTQMGQEVILRCVPISNHLYFYWYRQILGQKVEFLVSFYNNEISEKSEIFDDQFSVERPDGSNFTLKIRSTKLEDSAMYFCASSKVGLDRNEQFFGPGTRLTVL.

The gene calls are TRBV4-1 and TRBJ2-1, with D possibly matching TRBD2 (5 bases). In germline, CDR1 is MGHRA, CDR2 YSYEKL. The germline V and J ends were trimmed by 0 bases and 7 bases, with 22 bases remaining between them. The CDR3 runs 18 residues. The CDR3, as DNA: TGCGCCAGCAGCCAAGAGCCAGCGGCGTCTCCCCAGAGGAATGAGCAGTTCTTC. It encodes CASSQEPAASPQRNEQFF.